The clone carrying this T cell receptor (beta chain) appeared a few times. This CDR3 is 15 amino acids long. Germline V gene lookup returns CDR1 SNHLY and CDR2 FYNNEI. Trimming shortened V by 3 bases and J by 7 bases, and 13 bases separated the two germline ends. The time point was: patch test 3, about 24 weeks after DPC sensitization. Sample treatment: therapeutic diphenylcyclopropenone sensitization with weekly scalp DPC. TCRdb used MiXCR to reprocess the RACE reads, holding one entry per CDR3 protein. This sample has under 55,000 distinct CDR3 sequences, with 9.9% found just once. The sample originates from a study of human T cells and chemical hapten exposure.

Material: whole blood, obtained in connection with sensitization to the hapten diphenylcyclopropenone (DPC). The TCR originated in a woman between 40 and 50 years old with alopecia areata. Some clones in this sample may be carry-over from other donors' samples. V and J are TRBV2 and TRBJ1-6; D is ambiguous. This chain's CDR3 is CASSDKFPVNSPLHF. In DNA form, the CDR3 reads TGTGCCAGCAGTGACAAGTTCCCGGTAAATTCACCCCTCCACTTT.